The source of this T cell receptor beta chain is a study of Tregs in tolerant kidney transplant recipients. Overall study results and limits: Biological reproducibility was not directly addressed, but technical replication error appeared minimal. Expanding Tregs on activated donor B cells appeared to best identify donor-specific TCRbeta clones.

The CDR3 extends over 17 amino acids. Per germline, CDR1 SNHLY and CDR2 FYNNEI. Trimming cost V 6 bases and J 2 bases, with 20 bases left between them. This clone was found a few times. Its matching antigen is unknown. Repertoires were generated with immunoSEQ multiplex PCR, while TCRdb's copy carries only in-frame clones and drops some. The sample consists of about 240,000 clones, roughly 84% of them appearing once. The chain couples TRBV2 to TRBJ1-5, with D perhaps TRBD1 (6 bases). The specimen sequenced was CD4+ T cells from blood. The clonotype comes from a human donor in good health. The CDR3 loop reads CASRDTPGGFGNQPQHF. The CDR3 DNA sequence: TGTGCCAGCAGGGACACCCCGGGGGGCTTTGGCAATCAGCCCCAGCATTTT.